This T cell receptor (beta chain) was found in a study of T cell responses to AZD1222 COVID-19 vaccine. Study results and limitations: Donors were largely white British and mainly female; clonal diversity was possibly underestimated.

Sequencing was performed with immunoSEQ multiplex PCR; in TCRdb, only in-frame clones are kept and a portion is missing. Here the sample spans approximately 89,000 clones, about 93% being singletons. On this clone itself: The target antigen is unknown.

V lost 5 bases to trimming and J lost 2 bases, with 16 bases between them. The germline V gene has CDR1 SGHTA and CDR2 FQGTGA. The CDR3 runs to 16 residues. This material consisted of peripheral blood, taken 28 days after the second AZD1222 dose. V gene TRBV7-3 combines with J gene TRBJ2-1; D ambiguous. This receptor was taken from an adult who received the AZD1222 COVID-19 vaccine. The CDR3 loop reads CASSPQMPIPYNEQFF. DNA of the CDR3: TGTGCCAGCAGCCCCCAGATGCCCATTCCCTACAATGAGCAGTTCTTC.